Sequencing of this T cell receptor beta chain was carried out in a study of human T cells and chemical hapten exposure. With respect to this clonotype: The antigen is unknown.

The time point is: patch test 1, 2 weeks after DPC sensitization. Described treatment: therapeutic diphenylcyclopropenone sensitization with weekly scalp DPC. Total RNA came from unfractionated whole blood. Within the library, unique molecular identifiers were attached to each individual cDNA molecule. TCRdb called the RACE reads again in MiXCR, with one record for every CDR3 protein. The sample shows about 340,000 distinct CDR3 sequences, 6% to 8.5% of them seen only once. V shed 7 bases and J shed 7 bases, with 20 bases lying between them. There are 15 residues in the CDR3. General observations from the study: Correlating positively with patch test score were the PT1 expanded TCR counts.

The sequence was obtained from a woman between 18 and 29 years old with alopecia areata. Some clones in this sample may be carry-over from other donors' samples. This material consisted of whole blood, taken in connection with sensitization to the hapten diphenylcyclopropenone (DPC). The chain is built from TRBV12-3 or TRBV12-4 and TRBJ2-1, with D perhaps given as TRBD1 or TRBD2 (6 bases each). CDR3 region: CASNTWGAGVNEQFF. CDR3 nucleotide sequence: TGTGCCAGCAATACCTGGGGGGCCGGCGTTAATGAGCAGTTCTTC.